This TCR beta chain emerged from a study of early stage breast cancer tumors (dated by TCRdb to 2015 to 2018). In terms of the full investigation: Of the roughly 15 invasive breast tumors, approximately 11 were found to be estrogen receptor-positive, progesterone receptor-positive and HER2-negative. About 65% of the 12 ER+/PR+/HER2- tumors were invasive ductal carcinomas, while the other four were invasive lobular carcinomas. On average, each sample had 9 to 10-fold read coverage. A total of about 2.9 million templates, representing 1,097,674 unique clonotypes, were detected across all samples. What the study reported, not specific to this receptor: Compared with adjacent normal breast tissue, tumors had higher clonality and roughly 2.5-fold greater T cell density. Enriched TCRB sequences shared across patients were found to be mostly commonly generated sequences that were unlikely to play an important role in the tumor microenvironment. Because the cohort was small, a breakdown by tumor subtype could not be done. Chain pairing and functional markers such as CD4, CD8 and FOXP3 were missed by bulk genomic DNA sequencing of unsorted cells. Greater similarity was observed between blood and normal breast repertoires than between blood and tumor repertoires, and tumor was distinguished from normal in about 90% of the 16 patients when each tissue was compared with blood.

Adjacent normal breast tissue was collected about 1.9-4 cm away from the tumor, rinsed in PBS and stored in prechilled RNAlater. Normal breast tissue often required roughly 90-320 mg of tissue for sufficient DNA because of high lipid content and low cell density. The study profiled bulk TCR beta-chain repertoires in matched peripheral blood, tumor and adjacent normal breast tissue taken from fewer than 20 patients with early-stage breast cancer. The Qiagen AllPrep DNA/RNA Mini kit was used for genomic DNA extraction. To note about this clone: Its antigen remains unidentified. Base qualities are not provided; no much larger clone lies one nucleotide away.

Every sample was amplified as two independent genomic DNA replicates, using approximately 0.54 ug for blood and roughly 1.4 ug for tumor or normal breast. Following the manufacturer's instructions, the ImmunoSeq Intro kit was used to carry out TCRB sequencing on genomic DNA. The multiplex PCR ran for around 30 cycles using proprietary primers and spike-in control sequences for absolute quantification. An 87-bp fragment spanning the CDR3 and flanking V and J genes was sequenced with single-end 150-bp reads. Each lane of an Illumina MiSeq using version 3.0 chemistry carried seven multiplexed samples, with two replicates per sample. Under the source paper's analysis protocol: Raw data were processed by the vendor's proprietary pipeline, with both replicates merged into one result per sample. To define clonotypes, the study grouped productive rearrangements that shared the V-gene family, CDR3 amino acid sequence and J-gene segment. Clonality was computed as 1 minus the normalized Shannon entropy (Pielou evenness) of TCRB abundances. To estimate T cell density, the total number of templates was divided by the number of input cells, which was inferred from the amount of DNA input. Total repertoire diversity and clonality were estimated with Recon using default parameters. A clonotype counted as tumor-enriched if its abundance in tumor exceeded 0.1% and was at least 32-fold higher than its abundance in normal breast. TCRdb retrieved this table from immuneACCESS and kept in-frame rearrangements only. Not all clones are present; in checked studies, unresolved V genes account for under half, and no reason is known for the remainder. Clonal size and the V and J genes are those of that table, whereas D and trimming came from the DNA. For this sample there are some 7,800 clones; 70% to 85% appear just once. The ten largest account for around 7.9% of the sample.

The trim is 5 bases for V and 3 bases for J, with a gap of 28 bases between the germline ends. Including cysteine and phenylalanine, the CDR3 has 19 amino acids. The retained sequence is limited to the CDR3, 57 bases, with the frame set at the first base. According to the germline V gene (reference sequence), CDR1 reads MNHEY and CDR2 reads SMNVEV. Specimen: normal breast tissue next to the tumor. The sequence joins TRBV27 to TRBJ1-1; TRBD1 is a possible D gene, resting on 6 matching bases. The clonotype comes from a person in their sixties with breast cancer. The DNA sequence is given as TGTGCCAGCAGTCCCCGCCCCCTACTCGGGGGGCGGGGGGACACTGAAGCTTTCTTT. It translates to CASSPRPLLGGRGDTEAFF.